One T cell receptor (beta chain) is described in this entry. The antigen remains unidentified. This entry belongs to a study of cytomegalovirus exposure and HLA in healthy donors. At the time of sampling, donors were nominally healthy, though unrecorded immune exposures were likely. Whole-study findings and limits: The study designated about 160 TCR beta chains cytomegalovirus-associated. Later, an analysis found that common viral pathogens appeared to be linked with several of the most significant clusters. As a later analysis showed, a missense DCLRE1C variant was linked to trimming of TCR beta V- and J-genes.

With 60 Vbeta and 13 Jbeta primers, the PCR was carried out. Profiled with immunoSEQ multiplex PCR; TCRdb holds only in-frame clones, not every one. Here the sample spans just under 250,000 clones, 82% being singletons. Germline CDR1 reads MRHNA; CDR2 reads SNTAGT. The CDR3 extends over 19 amino acids. Losses at the gene ends were 0 bases for V and 7 bases for J; bases not matched to a gene: 10. The specimen was PBMCs. V is TRBV6-4 and J is TRBJ2-1; 15 bases align to TRBD2. This TCR was sampled from a woman aged 40 to 55 in good health and CMV-seropositive. In DNA form, the CDR3 reads TGTGCCAGCAGTGACTCCTGGACTAGCGGGAGGGCCAGGGGTAATGAGCAGTTCTTC. This encodes CASSDSWTSGRARGNEQFF.